This entry lists 30 T cell receptor beta chains sequenced from one sample in a study of blood T cells in healthy people across ages. Sample-barcoded 5' priming and a J-beta primer mix drove a second PCR of roughly 6 to 12 cycles. A single record per CDR3 protein comes from TCRdb applying MiXCR to the 5' RACE reads. The sample consists of about 1.4 million distinct CDR3 sequences, roughly 59% of them appearing once. Material for sequencing was blood. The source of these receptors is a man aged 18 to 29 in good health.

The V call is TRBV7-9, the J call TRBJ1-1; 7 nucleotides align to TRBD1. The junction had 3 bases not matched to a gene; V was cut back by 1 base and J by 1 base. This CDR3 contains 15 residues. The germline V gene encodes CDR1 SEHNR and CDR2 FQNEAQ (reference sequence). Here the CDR3 reads CASSLEAGGNTEAFF. In DNA form, the CDR3 reads TGTGCCAGCAGCTTAGAGGCAGGGGGGAACACTGAAGCTTTCTTT.

This clonotype was seen at least ten times. V usage is TRBV7-8 and J usage is TRBJ2-5; TRBD1 or TRBD2 may be the D gene (6 bases each). CDR3 length: 14 residues. Per the germline V gene, CDR1 is SGHVS and CDR2 is FQNEAQ. Trimming stripped 7 bases from V and 4 bases from J, with 16 bases between. The CDR3 protein is CASNNGGGLETQYF. The CDR3 DNA reads as TGTGCCAGCAACAACGGAGGGGGGCTAGAGACCCAGTACTTC.

This clonotype occurred a few times. The chain uses TRBV15 and TRBJ2-1; D is unclear. CDR3 size: 14 residues. Looked up from germline, CDR1 is LNHNV and CDR2 is YYDKDF (reference sequence). Deletions cut 1 base from V and 8 bases from J, with 12 bases between. The CDR3 spells CATSRVGTAYEQFF. CDR3 nucleotide sequence: TGTGCCACCAGCAGAGTGGGCACGGCCTATGAGCAGTTCTTC.

This clonotype showed up just a few times. CDR3 DNA: TGTGCCAGCAGCCCTCCCCTAGCGTCCTCCTTCTACGAGCAGTACTTC. Translated, it gives CASSPPLASSFYEQYF. This chain uses TRBV7-9 with TRBJ2-7, with a possible D match to TRBD2 (6 bases). The length of the CDR3 is 16 residues. V gave up 5 bases and J gave up 3 bases, with 20 bases separating them. Per the germline V gene, CDR1 is SEHNR and CDR2 is FQNEAQ (reference sequence). Supplemented by reference TRBV7-9 and TRBJ2-7, the full variable domain reads DTGVSQNPRHKITKRGQNVTFRCDPISEHNRLYWYRQTLGQGPEFLTYFQNEAQLEKSRLLSDRFSAERPKGSFSTLEIQRTEQGDSAMYLCASSPPLASSFYEQYFGPGTRLTVT.

This clonotype was detected only a few times. The gene calls are TRBV6-5 and TRBJ2-7; unclear D gene. The CDR3 runs 11 residues. CDR1 MNHEY and CDR2 SVGAGI come from the germline V gene. Trimming left V 7 bases short and J 3 bases short, with 7 bases between. In DNA form, the CDR3 reads TGTGCCAGCATGAGAGGCTACGAGCAGTACTTC. Translating it yields CASMRGYEQYF.

This sequence joins TRBV20-1 and TRBJ2-3, with D possibly being TRBD2 (5 bases). CDR1 and CDR2 (germline): DFQATT, SNEGSKA (reference sequence). V lost 8 bases and J 0 bases, leaving 15 bases between the germline ends. This CDR3 has 14 residues. The CDR3 sequence: CSSQTGISTDTQYF. In nucleotides, the CDR3 is TGCAGTTCTCAGACCGGGATTAGCACAGATACGCAGTATTTT.

The rearrangement links TRBV7-8 to TRBJ2-7; TRBD1 matches at 7 bases. The V and J ends lost 5 bases and 2 bases, in that order; junction bases with no gene match: 9. The CDR3 spans 15 residues. Germline V CDR1 and CDR2: SGHVS, FQNEAQ. CDR3 in amino acids: CASSIVTGVTYEQYF. CDR3 DNA sequence: TGTGCCAGCAGCATCGTCACAGGGGTAACCTACGAGCAGTACTTC.

This rearrangement joins TRBV30 to TRBJ1-2; 7 nucleotides line up with TRBD1. The CDR3 runs 15 residues. Germline CDR1 is GTSNPN and CDR2 is SVGIG (reference sequence). V lost 2 bases and J lost 0; bases outside the gene matches: 6. The CDR3 sequence is CAWSYYGTANYGYTF. The CDR3 DNA reads TGTGCCTGGAGTTATTATGGGACAGCTAACTATGGCTACACCTTC.

To note about this clonotype: The junction and the germline gene differ at one end; a read error may be behind it. The chain has TRBV9 and TRBJ2-7, with TRBD2 matching 14 bases. In germline, CDR1 is SGDLS, CDR2 YYNGEE. CDR3 size: 15 residues. The CDR3 protein is CASSGLAGGPYEQYF. CDR3 bases: TGCGCCAGCAGCGGACTAGCGGGGGGTCCCTACGAGCAGTACTTC.

On this clonotype: At one boundary the junction diverges from the germline segment, which might be a read error. The J gene is TRBJ2-7, the V gene TRBV28; TRBD2 matches 11 bases. The CDR3 is made up of 15 amino acids. Germline V CDR1 and CDR2: MDHEN, SYDVKM. CDR3 sequence (DNA): TGTGCCAGCCTAACTAGCGGGAGAAGAACCTACGAGCGGTACTTC. Amino acid sequence: CASLTSGRRTYERYF.

This clonotype has just a few counts. The chain joins TRBV20-1 to TRBJ2-1; no firm D call. The V end was cut by 6 bases, the J end by 4 bases, with 7 bases between. This CDR3 is built from 11 residues. The V gene's germline CDR1 is DFQATT and CDR2 SNEGSKA (reference sequence). The CDR3, as DNA: TGCAGTGCCCTAGAGTACAATGAGCAGTTCTTC. Translating it yields CSALEYNEQFF.

There are a few counts of this clonotype. The chain carries TRBV20-1 and TRBJ2-5, with unresolved D. V lost 5 bases and J 5 bases, leaving 21 bases between the germline ends. The CDR3 is made up of 15 amino acids. Germline CDR1 DFQATT, CDR2 SNEGSKA (reference sequence). CDR3 DNA: TGCAGTGCTGAAAGGCGATCATCAATGGTGGAGACCCAGTACTTC. It specifies CSAERRSSMVETQYF.

This chain connects TRBV29-1 to TRBJ2-3; TRBD2 matches at 8 bases. This CDR3 has 13 residues. CDR1 is SQVTM and CDR2 is ANQGSEA in the germline V gene. Unmatched junction bases numbered 10, after V lost 7 bases and J lost 7 bases. The CDR3 DNA reads as TGCAGCGAAATCGCGAGCGGGGGAAATACGCAGTATTTT. The encoded protein is CSEIASGGNTQYF.

The table lists this clonotype with a few counts. The genes are TRBV29-1 and TRBJ2-5; either TRBD1 or TRBD2 may supply D (6 bases each). Per germline, CDR1 SQVTM and CDR2 ANQGSEA. Trimming took 8 bases from V and 7 from J, leaving 17 bases between them. The CDR3 runs to 12 residues. CDR3 in amino acids: CSFRGQSGTQYF. CDR3 nucleotide sequence: TGCAGCTTCCGGGGGCAGAGTGGGACCCAGTACTTC.

The sample holds one count of this clonotype. The chain has TRBV30 and TRBJ2-7, with 7 bases that match TRBD1. Per germline, CDR1 GTSNPN and CDR2 SVGIG (reference sequence). Trimming at V came to 1 base and at J to 2 bases, leaving 2 bases not matched to a gene. The CDR3 length is 13 residues. CDR3 sequence (DNA): TGTGCCTGGAGTGCGGGACAGACCTACGAGCAGTACTTC. It yields the protein CAWSAGQTYEQYF.

The chain employs TRBV6-2 or TRBV6-3 and TRBJ1-5; no clear D. This CDR3 is 16 amino acids long. V lost 0 bases and J lost 2, with 11 bases in between. CDR1 MNHEY and CDR2 SVGEGT come from the germline V gene. The CDR3 nucleotides read TGTGCCAGCAGTTACTCTATGGGTCGTCGCAATCAGCCCCAGCATTTT. It translates to CASSYSMGRRNQPQHF.

The chain employs TRBV4-1 and TRBJ2-4, with TRBD2 as a possible D gene (5 bases). Trimming shortened V by 1 base and J by 13 bases, and 14 bases separated the two germline ends. The CDR3 covers 13 residues. Germline V gene sequence: CDR1 MGHRA, CDR2 YSYEKL. CDR3 protein: CASSQVGLRGQYF. The DNA of the CDR3 is TGCGCCAGCAGCCAAGTAGGGCTACGCGGGCAGTACTTC.

This clonotype has just one count. The V gene is TRBV2, the J gene TRBJ2-3; D uncertain. This CDR3 has 14 residues. Germline-derived CDR1 and CDR2 are SNHLY and FYNNEI. V lost 5 bases, J lost 2 bases, and 11 bases lay in between. Here the CDR3 reads CASSPTRFTDTQYF. CDR3 sequence (DNA): TGTGCCAGCAGTCCGACTCGATTCACAGATACGCAGTATTTT.

V is TRBV5-1 and J is TRBJ2-5; tentative D call: TRBD2 (6 bases). The CDR3 totals 13 residues. CDR1 is SGHRS, CDR2 YFSETQ, per germline. V was pared by 4 bases and J by 3 bases, with 10 bases between. DNA for the CDR3: TGCGCCAGCAGCAATGGCGGGGAAGAGACCCAGTACTTC. Encoded protein: CASSNGGEETQYF.

This clonotype was seen more than once but under ten times. The chain joins TRBV29-1 to TRBJ1-2; TRBD1 agrees at 9 bases. V lost 6 bases, J lost 8 bases, and 7 bases stayed unmatched. The CDR3 contains 12 residues. Germline CDR1 is SQVTM and CDR2 is ANQGSEA. This chain's CDR3 is CSVATGTGGYTF. Written as DNA, the CDR3 is TGCAGCGTCGCGACAGGGACAGGGGGCTACACCTTC. The complete variable domain, with remaining parts taken from reference TRBV29-1 and TRBJ1-2, reads SAVISQKPSRDICQRGTSLTIQCQVDSQVTMMFWYRQQPGQSLTLIATANQGSEATYESGFVIDKFPISRPNLTFSTLTVSNMSPEDSSIYLCSVATGTGGYTFGSGTRLTVV.

The chain combines TRBV6-5 with TRBJ1-3, with 8 positions matching TRBD1. The J segment lost 2 bases and the V segment lost 5 bases, leaving 5 bases of the junction unmatched. This CDR3 has 15 amino acids. Looked up from germline, CDR1 is MNHEY and CDR2 is SVGAGI. The CDR3 DNA follows: TGTGCCAGCAGTCGGACAGGGTCGACTGGAAACACCATATATTTT. Translation gives CASSRTGSTGNTIYF.

The genes are TRBV5-1 and TRBJ2-7, with D unresolved. Germline V gives CDR1 SGHRS, CDR2 YFSETQ. Trimming took off 4 bases at V and 5 bases at J, with 13 bases between the two ends. The CDR3 extends over 13 amino acids. The CDR3 sequence is CASSKAEVDEQYF. CDR3 bases: TGCGCCAGCAGCAAGGCAGAGGTTGACGAGCAGTACTTC.

This clonotype occurred once. J is TRBJ2-1 and V is TRBV19; TRBD2 agrees at 9 bases. Looked up from germline, CDR1 is LNHDA and CDR2 is SQIVND (reference sequence). The trim removed 0 bases at V and 7 bases at J, leaving 4 bases unmatched. The CDR3 sequence is 15 residues long. The CDR3 spells CASSIDGLAGNEQFF. The CDR3 bases are TGTGCCAGTAGTATAGATGGGCTAGCGGGGAATGAGCAGTTCTTC.

The chain is built from TRBV6-2 or TRBV6-3 and TRBJ1-1; D is perhaps TRBD1 (6 bases). Germline assignment: CDR1 MNHEY and CDR2 SVGEGT. V shed 7 bases and J shed 4 bases, with 16 bases lying between them. The CDR3 is made up of 14 amino acids. CDR3 sequence reads: CASIPTGGGTEAFF. Written as DNA, the CDR3 is TGTGCCAGCATCCCGACTGGAGGGGGCACTGAAGCTTTCTTT.

This chain links TRBV4-1 with TRBJ2-5, with 16 bases matching TRBD2. V lost 4 bases and J lost 3; bases outside the gene matches: 2. Germline V gene sequence: CDR1 MGHRA, CDR2 YSYEKL. This CDR3 is 16 amino acids long. The CDR3 region is CASSRGTSGGEETQYF. CDR3 DNA sequence: TGCGCCAGCAGCCGCGGGACTAGCGGGGGGGAAGAGACCCAGTACTTC.

The rearrangement uses TRBV7-9 and TRBJ2-2; D remains unclear. The germline CDR1 and CDR2 sequences are SEHNR and FQNEAQ (reference sequence). There are 12 residues in the CDR3. The CDR3 region has the DNA TGTGCAGTCGATCATTCCCCCGGGGAGCTGTTTTTT. Its protein is CAVDHSPGELFF.

The chain recombines TRBV7-6 with TRBJ2-3; TRBD2 matches 10 bases. After removal of 0 bases from V and 4 bases from J, the junction contained 4 bases not matched to a gene. CDR3 length: 16 residues. Germline-derived CDR1 and CDR2 are SGHVS and FNYEAQ. The CDR3 nucleotides are TGTGCCAGCAGCTTAGCACTAGCGGGGCGGGCAGATACGCAGTATTTT. This gives the protein CASSLALAGRADTQYF.

V gene TRBV5-1 combines with J gene TRBJ2-3; 8 nucleotides match TRBD2. Germline assignment: CDR1 SGHRS and CDR2 YFSETQ. This CDR3 has 18 amino acids. The junction had 14 bases not matched to a gene; V was cut back by 3 bases and J by 2 bases. CDR3 in amino acids: CASSSNLRLALYTDTQYF. In DNA form, the CDR3 reads TGCGCCAGCAGCTCTAATCTACGACTAGCGCTATACACAGATACGCAGTATTTT.

The chain carries TRBV5-6 and TRBJ2-5; D is unresolved. Germline CDR1 SGHDT, CDR2 YYEEEE. V was cut by 4 bases and J by 3 bases, with 19 bases left in between. This CDR3 contains 16 residues. In nucleotides, the CDR3 is TGTGCCAGCAGCCCCGTGGGCCCTCGAAATGAAGAGACCCAGTACTTC. It yields the protein CASSPVGPRNEETQYF.

The J gene is TRBJ2-2, the V gene TRBV6-5; 9 bases fit TRBD2. The length of the CDR3 is 14 residues. Looked up from germline, CDR1 is MNHEY and CDR2 is SVGAGI. Trimming took 5 bases from V and 8 from J; bases not matched to a gene: 6. CDR3 loop: CASSPREGLGELFF. CDR3 in DNA: TGTGCCAGCAGTCCGCGGGAGGGCCTAGGGGAGCTGTTTTTT.